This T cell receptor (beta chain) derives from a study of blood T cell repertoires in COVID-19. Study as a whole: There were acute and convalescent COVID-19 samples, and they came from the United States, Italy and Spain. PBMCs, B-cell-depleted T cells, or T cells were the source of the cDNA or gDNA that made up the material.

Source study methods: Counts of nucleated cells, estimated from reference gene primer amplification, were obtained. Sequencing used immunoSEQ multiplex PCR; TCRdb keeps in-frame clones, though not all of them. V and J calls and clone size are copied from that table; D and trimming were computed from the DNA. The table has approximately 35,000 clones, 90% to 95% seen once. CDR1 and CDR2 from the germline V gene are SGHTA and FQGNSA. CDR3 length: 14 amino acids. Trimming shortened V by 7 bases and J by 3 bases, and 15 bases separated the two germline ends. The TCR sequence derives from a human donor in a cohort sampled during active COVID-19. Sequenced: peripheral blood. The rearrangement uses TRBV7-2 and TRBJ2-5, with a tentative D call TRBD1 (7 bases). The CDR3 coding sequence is TGTGCCAGCAAGACAGGGACTGGGGAAGAGACCCAGTACTTC. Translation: CASKTGTGEETQYF.